This T cell receptor (beta chain) was documented in a study of OX40 agonist ivuxolimab in advanced cancers. Study-wide points: Some patients who did not respond also had low normalized T-cell clonal expansion.

To note about this clone: Antigen specificity is unknown.

Samples of blood were obtained at baseline, on cycle 4 day 1, and on cycle 7 day 1. This CDR3 region has 14 residues. With 3 bases removed from V and 2 bases from J, the gap between germline ends came to 11 bases. Germline assignment: CDR1 MDHEN and CDR2 SYDVKM. Libraries were prepared by immunoSEQ multiplex PCR; TCRdb keeps only in-frame clonotypes and omits some of them. The sample lists about 79,000 clones, approximately 85% occurring once. V usage is TRBV28 and J usage is TRBJ2-7; D is perhaps TRBD1 (6 bases). The TCR was taken from an adult with an advanced solid tumor such as melanoma, head and neck, liver or kidney cancer. The source material was CD4+ or CD8+ T cells sorted from blood, sampled in a trial of the OX40 agonist ivuxolimab. In DNA form, the CDR3 reads TGTGCCAGCAGTTTTAACAGGGTAACCTACGAGCAGTACTTC. It codes for CASSFNRVTYEQYF.